This entry lists 23 T cell receptor beta chains sequenced from one sample in a study of cytotoxic CD8 clonotypes in ibrutinib-treated CLL. Clones were read by immunoSEQ multiplex PCR, and TCRdb kept only the in-frame ones, dropping some. The repertoire has under 35,000 clones, 69% of them found once; the top ten carry approximately 50%. The sequenced sample was PBMCs, obtained after 24 months of ibrutinib treatment. These receptor sequences come from a human donor with chronic lymphocytic leukemia.

The CDR3, as DNA: TGTGCCAGCAGGGTTGGGACAGGGGGAACTGAAGCTTTCTTT. It is translated as CASRVGTGGTEAFF. The J gene is TRBJ1-1, the V gene TRBV27; 11 nucleotides line up with TRBD1. Germline loops: CDR1 MNHEY, CDR2 SMNVEV (reference sequence). The CDR3 extends over 14 amino acids. J lost 5 bases, V lost 6 bases, and 5 bases had no gene match.

The sample holds a few counts of this clone. The chain has TRBV5-1 and TRBJ2-7; TRBD2 is a possible D gene (6 bases). CDR1 SGHRS and CDR2 YFSETQ come from the germline V gene. The CDR3 totals 16 residues. The V gene lost 0 bases and the J gene lost 0 bases, with 13 bases spanning the gap. CDR3 loop: CASSLGSGGPSYEQYF. The CDR3 DNA reads as TGCGCCAGCAGCTTGGGAAGCGGAGGGCCCTCCTACGAGCAGTACTTC.

The chain couples TRBV18 to TRBJ1-2; no clear D. From germline, CDR1 is KGHSH and CDR2 LQKENI. The ends were cut back, 6 bases at V and 6 bases at J, with 8 bases in the middle. The CDR3 has 11 residues. Written as DNA, the CDR3 is TGTGCCAGCTCCTGGGGTGATGGCTACACCTTC. Its protein is CASSWGDGYTF.

The DNA of the CDR3 is TGCGCCAGCAGTGAGTCGTACAGATCCCTTGGGGATGAGCAGTTCTTC. As protein: CASSESYRSLGDEQFF. The rearrangement joins TRBV10-2 to TRBJ2-1; D uncertain. V gave up 0 bases and J gave up 8 bases, with 17 bases separating them. The CDR3 has 16 residues. Germline assignment: CDR1 WSHSY and CDR2 SAAADI.

This clone was counted a few times. This sequence joins TRBV2 and TRBJ1-1; tentatively, D is TRBD1 (5 bases). Looked up from germline, CDR1 is SNHLY and CDR2 is FYNNEI. Trimming stripped 7 bases from V and 11 bases from J, with 17 bases between. The CDR3 loop spans 12 amino acids. CDR3 in amino acids: CASNRWGGRAFF. As DNA, the CDR3 is TGTGCCAGCAACAGGTGGGGTGGGAGGGCTTTCTTT.

The V gene is TRBV28, the J gene TRBJ2-2; tentatively, D is TRBD1 (5 bases). V was trimmed by 4 bases and J by 6 bases, leaving 12 bases between them. Per the germline V gene, CDR1 is MDHEN and CDR2 is SYDVKM. The CDR3 sequence is 14 residues long. CDR3 nucleotide sequence: TGTGCCAGCAGTTCCAGTCAGGGTTCCGGGGAGCTGTTTTTT. Its protein is CASSSSQGSGELFF.

V is TRBV5-5 and J is TRBJ2-7; TRBD1 matches at 8 bases. Trimming cost V 7 bases and J 7 bases; bases outside gene matches: 13. CDR1 SGHKS and CDR2 YYEKEE come from the germline V gene (reference sequence). The CDR3 totals 14 residues. This CDR3 reads CASGEAGGNREQYF. Written as DNA, the CDR3 is TGTGCCAGCGGTGAGGCAGGGGGCAATCGGGAGCAGTACTTC.

This rearrangement joins TRBV5-4 to TRBJ1-6; D gene unclear. Germline V lookup: CDR1 SGHNT, CDR2 YYREEE (reference sequence). The CDR3 is 13 amino acids. The V end was cut by 4 bases, the J end by 9 bases, with 11 bases between. The CDR3 sequence is CASSAQNGSPLHF. The DNA for the CDR3 is TGTGCCAGCAGCGCCCAGAACGGTTCACCCCTCCACTTT.

The chain employs TRBV9 and TRBJ2-7; D may be TRBD2 (6 bases). V was cut by 1 base and J by 0 bases, with 8 bases left in between. CDR1 is SGDLS, CDR2 YYNGEE, per germline. CDR3 length: 14 amino acids. The CDR3 DNA follows: TGTGCCAGCAGCGTACAGGGAGGCTCCTACGAGCAGTACTTC. Translated: CASSVQGGSYEQYF.

This clone was observed a single time. The rearrangement joins TRBV29-1 to TRBJ1-2; D gene unclear. The CDR3 sequence is 13 residues long. V lost 1 base and J lost 2, with 8 bases in between. Looked up from germline, CDR1 is SQVTM and CDR2 is ANQGSEA. CDR3 sequence (DNA): TGCAGCGTTGAAGCGGGCGGGAACTATGGCTACACCTTC. Translated, it gives CSVEAGGNYGYTF.

The V gene is TRBV7-9, the J gene TRBJ2-3; D is perhaps TRBD1 (5 bases). The germline V gene has CDR1 SEHNR and CDR2 FQNEAQ (reference sequence). V dropped 5 bases and J dropped 2 bases, with 23 bases sitting between them. The CDR3 has 18 amino acids. This CDR3 reads CASSQSSGGTGHTDTQYF. The CDR3, as DNA: TGTGCCAGCAGCCAAAGCAGTGGTGGTACAGGTCACACAGATACGCAGTATTTT.

The chain combines TRBV6-1 with TRBJ2-7; no clear D gene. With 6 bases removed from V and 4 bases from J, the gap between germline ends came to 4 bases. CDR1 and CDR2 from the germline V gene are MNHNS and SASEGT. There are 10 residues in the CDR3. CDR3 sequence (DNA): TGTGCCAGCAGCCATTACGAGCAGTACTTC. Protein sequence: CASSHYEQYF.

For the CDR3, the DNA is TGTGCCAGCAGCGTAGGATCAGGGCTTACCTACGAGCAGTACTTC. Translating gives CASSVGSGLTYEQYF. V gene TRBV9 combines with J gene TRBJ2-7; D perhaps matches TRBD1 (5 bases). Trimming cost V 0 bases and J 2 bases, with 12 bases left between them. Germline V gene lookup returns CDR1 SGDLS and CDR2 YYNGEE. This CDR3 contains 15 residues.

The chain links TRBV2 to TRBJ1-6; no reliable D call. Germline V CDR1 and CDR2: SNHLY, FYNNEI. V gave up 9 bases and J gave up 7 bases, with 10 bases separating them. This CDR3 is 12 amino acids long. In DNA, the CDR3 is TGTGCCAGGCGAATTTTAAATTCACCCCTCCACTTT. Translation: CARRILNSPLHF.

The table lists this clone with a few counts. This sequence joins TRBV7-3 and TRBJ1-4; TRBD1 matches at 7 bases. CDR3 size: 17 residues. V shed 3 bases and J 5 bases; nucleotides not matched to a gene: 12. The germline V gene encodes CDR1 SGHTA and CDR2 FQGTGA. This chain's CDR3 is CASSFPALGTENEKLFF. The DNA of the CDR3 is TGTGCCAGCAGCTTCCCCGCGCTTGGGACAGAGAATGAAAAACTGTTTTTT.

The chain links TRBV28 to TRBJ2-7, with a possible D match to TRBD1 (6 bases). V lost 8 bases and J lost 7, with 18 bases in between. The CDR3 length is 13 residues. The V gene's germline CDR1 is MDHEN and CDR2 SYDVKM. The CDR3 DNA sequence: TGTGCCAGCCAGGTTGGGACAAATCGGGAGCAGTACTTC. Its protein is CASQVGTNREQYF.

The chain links TRBV6-5 to TRBJ1-5; weak D call: TRBD1 (6 bases). CDR3 length: 14 amino acids. The V gene lost 2 bases and the J gene lost 4 bases, with 9 bases spanning the gap. Germline assignment: CDR1 MNHEY and CDR2 SVGAGI. The CDR3 sequence: CASSYRGSNQPQHF. The CDR3 DNA follows: TGTGCCAGCAGTTACAGGGGGAGTAATCAGCCCCAGCATTTT.

This clone was picked up a small number of times. The chain uses TRBV2 and TRBJ1-6; D perhaps matches TRBD1 (5 bases). The V gene's germline CDR1 is SNHLY and CDR2 FYNNEI. The length of the CDR3 is 15 residues. V was cut by 6 bases and J by 5 bases, with 14 bases left in between. CDR3: CASSDRTRHNSPLHF. The CDR3 nucleotides read TGTGCCAGCAGCGACCGGACACGGCATAATTCACCCCTCCACTTT.

The chain employs TRBV27 and TRBJ1-1; D unresolved. The V end lost 1 base, the J end lost 1 base, and 10 bases lay between the germline ends. Germline V CDR1 and CDR2: MNHEY, SMNVEV (reference sequence). This CDR3 has 15 residues. The chain's CDR3 is CASSLWWQPNTEAFF. Here the CDR3 DNA reads TGTGCCAGCAGTTTATGGTGGCAGCCGAACACTGAAGCTTTCTTT.

The chain has TRBV27 and TRBJ2-3; D is ambiguous. In germline, CDR1 is MNHEY, CDR2 SMNVEV (reference sequence). V dropped 8 bases and J dropped 5 bases, with 23 bases sitting between them. This CDR3 region has 16 residues. In DNA, the CDR3 is TGTGCCAGCTCACCTCTTACGCGCCCGCGGAAAGATACGCAGTATTTT. Protein sequence: CASSPLTRPRKDTQYF.

The V call is TRBV2, the J call TRBJ2-7; no clear D. The CDR3 is 12 amino acids. The ends were cut back, 10 bases at V and 7 bases at J, with 17 bases in the middle. Germline V CDR1 and CDR2: SNHLY, FYNNEI. CDR3 region: CATLSRRYEQYF. The CDR3 nucleotides read TGTGCCACCCTATCTAGGCGTTATGAGCAGTACTTC.

The table lists this clone with a few counts. The chain has TRBV7-2 and TRBJ2-2, with no clear D. V gave up 5 bases and J gave up 6 bases, with 16 bases separating them. The germline V gene has CDR1 SGHTA and CDR2 FQGNSA. This CDR3 region has 15 residues. CDR3 protein: CASSRERGLAGELFF. CDR3 in DNA: TGTGCCAGCAGCCGAGAGCGCGGCTTGGCCGGGGAGCTGTTTTTT.

The chain uses TRBV28 and TRBJ2-3; D is perhaps TRBD1 (5 bases). Germline V lookup: CDR1 MDHEN, CDR2 SYDVKM. The germline V and J ends were trimmed by 4 bases and 2 bases, with 7 bases remaining between them. The length of the CDR3 is 13 residues. The CDR3 protein is CASSSTATDTQYF. For the CDR3, the DNA is TGTGCCAGCAGTTCGACAGCCACAGATACGCAGTATTTT.